This passage covers 19 T cell receptor beta chains from one sample sequenced in a study of T-cell reconstitution after alpha-beta-depleted transplantation in children. A TCRbeta library incorporating unique molecular identifiers was prepared. TCRdb re-called the PCR reads through MiXCR, storing one row per CDR3 protein. The table lists around 370,000 distinct CDR3 sequences, about 16% of them singletons. Material: PBMCs, mostly from graft donor cells, obtained 360 days after TCRalphabeta/CD19-depleted stem cell transplant. These TCRs come from a male patient under 10 years old who had a stem cell transplant for acute lymphoblastic leukemia, so the T cells may come from the graft donor.

This rearrangement joins TRBV12-3 or TRBV12-4 to TRBJ2-3; D not resolved. The CDR3 consists of 14 residues. Trimming stripped 4 bases from V and 8 bases from J, with 16 bases between. The CDR3, as DNA: TGTGCCAGCAGTTCCCCAACCCGAGACTTTACGCAGTATTTT. It specifies CASSSPTRDFTQYF.

The genes are TRBV4-3 and TRBJ2-3, with TRBD2 as a possible D gene (6 bases). This CDR3 region has 15 residues. Trimming took off 1 base at V and 1 base at J, with 9 bases between the two ends. In germline, CDR1 is LGHNA, CDR2 YSLEER. The CDR3 nucleotides are TGCGCCAGCAGCCAAGGGGACTTCCGCACAGATACGCAGTATTTT. This gives the protein CASSQGDFRTDTQYF.

CDR3 protein: CASRGQGASNQPQHF. The CDR3 coding sequence is TGTGCCAGCAGAGGACAGGGGGCAAGCAATCAGCCCCAGCATTTT. V gene TRBV12-3 or TRBV12-4 combines with J gene TRBJ1-5; 11 bases map to TRBD1. This CDR3 is 15 amino acids long. J lost 1 base, V lost 6 bases, and 2 bases had no gene match.

This clonotype was observed at least ten times. The V gene is TRBV24-1, the J gene TRBJ2-1; TRBD1 agrees at 8 bases. V lost 3 bases, J lost 2 bases, and 5 bases stayed unmatched. Germline V CDR1 and CDR2: KGHDR, SFDVKD. The length of the CDR3 is 16 residues. The DNA of the CDR3 is TGTGCCACCAGTGATGTGGACAGGGCGGCCTACAATGAGCAGTTCTTC. Translated: CATSDVDRAAYNEQFF.

This clonotype was recorded many times. The chain couples TRBV7-3 to TRBJ2-1, with no clear D. The CDR3 has 13 amino acids. V lost 5 bases and J 7 bases, leaving 12 bases between the germline ends. CDR1 is SGHTA, CDR2 FQGTGA, per germline. CDR3 nucleotide sequence: TGTGCCAGCAGCCCTCGAGCCGGAAATGAGCAGTTCTTC. Amino acids: CASSPRAGNEQFF.

J is TRBJ2-7 and V is TRBV9; D possibly corresponds to TRBD2 (6 bases). V gave up 0 bases and J gave up 6 bases, with 16 bases separating them. There are 15 residues in the CDR3. Germline CDR1 SGDLS, CDR2 YYNGEE. The DNA for the CDR3 is TGTGCCAGCAGCGTAGGATCCCCCTCGGAGGGCGAGCAGTACTTC. This translates into CASSVGSPSEGEQYF.

V gene TRBV9 combines with J gene TRBJ2-7, with unresolved D. Trimming pared 2 bases from V and 2 bases from J, leaving 11 bases between. The CDR3 extends over 14 amino acids. Germline V gene data show CDR1 as SGDLS and CDR2 as YYNGEE. CDR3: CASSVHGSAYEQYF. In nucleotides, the CDR3 is TGTGCCAGCAGCGTGCACGGGTCAGCCTACGAGCAGTACTTC.

This clonotype has ten or more counts. J is TRBJ2-3 and V is TRBV28; 8 positions agree with TRBD2. Per the germline V gene, CDR1 is MDHEN and CDR2 is SYDVKM. J lost 2 bases, V lost 2 bases, and 3 bases had no gene match. This CDR3 contains 15 residues. The CDR3 DNA reads as TGTGCCAGCAGTTTAACTAGCGGTTACACAGATACGCAGTATTTT. Translating gives CASSLTSGYTDTQYF.

There are many counts of this clonotype. The chain is built from TRBV7-8 and TRBJ2-3; TRBD2 might be the D (6 bases). Germline V lookup: CDR1 SGHVS, CDR2 FQNEAQ. V gave up 7 bases and J gave up 5 bases, with 19 bases separating them. The CDR3 has 15 residues. This CDR3 reads CASTHPGLARDTQYF. In nucleotides, the CDR3 is TGTGCCAGCACCCATCCGGGACTCGCTCGAGATACGCAGTATTTT.

In its sample, this clonotype was seen many times. The junction does not match germline at one end; this may be a read error. The chain carries TRBV12-3 or TRBV12-4 and TRBJ2-1; D remains unclear. The CDR3 sequence is 8 residues long. CDR3: CASSPESF. The DNA for the CDR3 is TGTGCCAGCAGCCCAGAGTCCTTC.

This chain uses TRBV19 with TRBJ2-5, with D hard to call. V dropped 5 bases and J dropped 5 bases, with 12 bases sitting between them. This CDR3 is 13 amino acids long. Germline V lookup: CDR1 LNHDA, CDR2 SQIVND (reference sequence). The CDR3 region is CASSVQLVETQYF. Here the CDR3 DNA reads TGTGCCAGTAGTGTCCAGCTTGTGGAGACCCAGTACTTC.

This clonotype appeared a few times. V and J are TRBV20-1 and TRBJ2-2; 7 bases map to TRBD2. This CDR3 has 13 amino acids. J lost 1 base, V lost 5 bases, and 1 base had no gene match. Germline assignment: CDR1 DFQATT and CDR2 SNEGSKA (reference sequence). CDR3 sequence (DNA): TGCAGTGCTTCTAGCGGGAACACCGGGGAGCTGTTTTTT. This sequence encodes CSASSGNTGELFF.

This rearrangement joins TRBV20-1 to TRBJ1-6; 7 bases align to TRBD1. Germline V gives CDR1 DFQATT, CDR2 SNEGSKA (reference sequence). With 5 bases clipped from V and 9 bases from J, the junction kept 7 bases outside the gene matches. This CDR3 comprises 13 residues. CDR3 sequence reads: CSAPDSGGSPLHF. In DNA, the CDR3 is TGCAGTGCTCCAGACTCAGGGGGTTCACCCCTCCACTTT.

V is TRBV10-3 and J is TRBJ2-1; 11 bases line up with TRBD2. Trimming cost V 3 bases and J 9 bases; bases outside gene matches: 22. CDR1 and CDR2 (germline): ENHRY, SYGVKD. The CDR3 extends over 20 amino acids. This chain's CDR3 is CAISDRKGLAGGLLFGEQFF. Written as DNA, the CDR3 is TGTGCCATCAGTGACCGAAAAGGGCTAGCGGGAGGCCTCCTCTTCGGTGAGCAGTTCTTC.

On this clonotype itself: One end of the junction does not line up with germline, which may come from a read error. The rearrangement uses TRBV13 and TRBJ2-3, with 7 bases identical to TRBD1. From germline, CDR1 is PRHDT and CDR2 FYEKMQ (reference sequence). This CDR3 spans 14 amino acids. CDR3 in DNA: TGTGCCAGCAGCTTCCGGGACAGAACAGATACACAGTATTTT. This translates into CASSFRDRTDTQYF. Filled out from reference TRBV13 and TRBJ2-3, the complete variable domain reads AAGVIQSPRHLIKEKRETATLKCYPIPRHDTVYWYQQGPGQDPQFLISFYEKMQSDKGSIPDRFSAQQFSDYHSELNMSSLELGDSALYFCASSFRDRTDTQYFGPGTRLTVL.

This clonotype was seen only a few times. The chain is built from TRBV4-1 and TRBJ2-1, with D perhaps matching TRBD1 or TRBD2 (5 bases each). The V gene's germline CDR1 is MGHRA and CDR2 YSYEKL. The CDR3 totals 15 residues. V gave up 4 bases and J gave up 8 bases, with 18 bases separating them. For the CDR3, the DNA is TGCGCCAGCAGCCTCACGGGACGGAGCGTCGATGAGCAGTTCTTC. Translating it yields CASSLTGRSVDEQFF.

The rearrangement uses TRBV9 and TRBJ2-7; 7 bases align to TRBD2. Germline V gene lookup returns CDR1 SGDLS and CDR2 YYNGEE. With 0 bases clipped from V and 0 bases from J, the junction kept 0 bases outside the gene matches. The CDR3 length is 14 residues. Here the CDR3 DNA reads TGTGCCAGCAGCGTAGGGGACTACTCCTACGAGCAGTACTTC. Its translation: CASSVGDYSYEQYF.

The rearrangement joins TRBV7-2 to TRBJ2-3, with 13 nucleotides matching TRBD2. CDR3 size: 16 residues. V was pared by 5 bases and J by 4 bases, with 6 bases of the junction left unmatched. Germline CDR1 SGHTA, CDR2 FQGNSA. The CDR3 region has the DNA TGTGCCAGCAGCCCCCTACTAGCGGGAGGGTCAGATACGCAGTATTTT. The encoded protein is CASSPLLAGGSDTQYF.

The chain combines TRBV28 with TRBJ2-1; TRBD2 agrees at 8 bases. The CDR3 is 17 residues long. Per the germline V gene, CDR1 is MDHEN and CDR2 is SYDVKM. J lost 2 bases, V lost 4 bases, and 10 bases had no gene match. The CDR3 DNA reads as TGTGCCAGCAGTTCGGGGGCGGGAGGCCCTCCCTACAATGAGCAGTTCTTC. Its protein product is CASSSGAGGPPYNEQFF. Full variable domain (rest looked up from reference TRBV28 and TRBJ2-1): DVKVTQSSRYLVKRTGEKVFLECVQDMDHENMFWYRQDPGLGLRLIYFSYDVKMKEKGDIPEGYSVSREKKERFSLILESASTNQTSMYLCASSSGAGGPPYNEQFFGPGTRLTVL.